These 27 T cell receptor beta chains were sequenced from one sample in a study of blood T cell repertoires in COVID-19. Here immunoSEQ multiplex PCR was the method, and the copy in TCRdb shows in-frame clones only, minus some. The sample includes some 60,000 clones, 80% to 85% of them seen just once. Sequencing input: peripheral blood. The receptor set was obtained from a human donor in a cohort sampled during active COVID-19.

The chain couples TRBV27 to TRBJ2-2; TRBD2 is a possible D gene (6 bases). CDR1 and CDR2 from the germline V gene are MNHEY and SMNVEV (reference sequence). Trimming left V 6 bases short and J 4 bases short, with 18 bases between. The CDR3 has 16 residues. As DNA, the CDR3 is TGTGCCAGCAGGCCTACGAGGGACTCAATCACCGGGGAGCTGTTTTTT. Residues: CASRPTRDSITGELFF.

V gene TRBV19 combines with J gene TRBJ2-7; a possible D gene is TRBD1 (6 bases). This CDR3 has 13 amino acids. CDR1 is LNHDA and CDR2 is SQIVND in the germline V gene (reference sequence). Trimming cost V 6 bases and J 1 base, with 10 bases left between them. This CDR3 is CASSRTVSYEQYF. In DNA, the CDR3 is TGTGCCAGTAGCAGGACAGTATCCTACGAGCAGTACTTC.

A single count supports this clone. The gene calls are TRBV7-8 and TRBJ2-3, with TRBD2 identical over 13 bases. Germline assignment: CDR1 SGHVS and CDR2 FQNEAQ. The CDR3 totals 17 residues. Unmatched junction bases numbered 7, after V lost 5 bases and J lost 2 bases. The CDR3 DNA reads as TGTGCCAGCAGCGGACTAGGACTAGCGGGGGACACAGATACGCAGTATTTT. Translation gives CASSGLGLAGDTDTQYF.

CDR3 region: CASSVTGNTEAFF. CDR3 DNA sequence: TGTGCCAGCAGCGTAACGGGAAACACTGAAGCTTTCTTT. The V call is TRBV9, the J call TRBJ1-1; no definite D call. The V and J ends lost 1 base and 2 bases respectively, with 6 bases between them. CDR3 size: 13 residues. The germline V gene encodes CDR1 SGDLS and CDR2 YYNGEE. Variable domain in full (rest from reference TRBV9 and TRBJ1-1): DSGVTQTPKHLITATGQRVTLRCSPRSGDLSVYWYQQSLDQGLQFLIQYYNGEERAKGNILERFSAQQFPDLHSELNLSSLELGDSALYFCASSVTGNTEAFFGQGTRLTVV.

The gene calls are TRBV13 and TRBJ1-1, with D tentatively TRBD1 (5 bases). Germline V gene lookup returns CDR1 PRHDT and CDR2 FYEKMQ (reference sequence). The CDR3 runs to 14 residues. V gave up 4 bases and J gave up 2 bases, with 11 bases separating them. Written as DNA, the CDR3 is TGTGCCAGCAGCTCGGGTAGGGGAAACACTGAAGCTTTCTTT. Amino acids: CASSSGRGNTEAFF. The full variable domain, its missing parts supplied by reference TRBV13 and TRBJ1-1, is AAGVIQSPRHLIKEKRETATLKCYPIPRHDTVYWYQQGPGQDPQFLISFYEKMQSDKGSIPDRFSAQQFSDYHSELNMSSLELGDSALYFCASSSGRGNTEAFFGQGTRLTVV.

This chain joins TRBV5-1 and TRBJ2-5; D gene uncertain. Trimming took 0 bases from V and 4 from J, leaving 10 bases between them. CDR3 length: 14 residues. Germline V gene sequence: CDR1 SGHRS, CDR2 YFSETQ. For the CDR3, the DNA is TGCGCCAGCAGCTTGGGACTCCCTCCAGAGACCCAGTACTTC. Translating it yields CASSLGLPPETQYF.

This clone was detected only once. The chain's CDR3 is CASSQDRSGGAGDTQYF. The CDR3 DNA reads as TGTGCCAGCAGCCAAGATCGTAGCGGGGGGGCAGGAGATACGCAGTATTTT. J is TRBJ2-3 and V is TRBV3-1 (or the pseudogene TRBV3-2); 11 bases map to TRBD2. The CDR3 covers 17 residues. After removal of 0 bases from V and 5 bases from J, the junction contained 7 bases not matched to a gene. Germline CDR1 LGHDT, CDR2 YNNKEL (reference sequence).

The chain carries TRBV5-4 and TRBJ1-1; perhaps TRBD1 as D (5 bases). The CDR3 runs 13 residues. The germline CDR1 and CDR2 sequences are SGHNT and YYREEE (reference sequence). The V end lost 2 bases, the J end lost 1 base, and 6 bases lay between the germline ends. The CDR3 DNA follows: TGTGCCAGCAGCTTCACAGGGAACACTGAAGCTTTCTTT. It specifies CASSFTGNTEAFF.

The V gene is TRBV4-1, the J gene TRBJ2-3; TRBD1 matches at 7 bases. Germline lookup yields CDR1 MGHRA and CDR2 YSYEKL. Germline trimming cut 1 base from V and 6 bases from J; bases unmatched to any gene: 10. There are 16 residues in the CDR3. CDR3 protein: CASSQGTGNRGDTQYF. Here the CDR3 DNA reads TGCGCCAGCAGCCAAGGTACAGGGAACAGGGGTGATACGCAGTATTTT.

In this sample, this clone turned up a few times. This chain links TRBV3-1 (or the pseudogene TRBV3-2) with TRBJ1-5, with a possible D match to TRBD1 (5 bases). This CDR3 is 15 amino acids long. The V gene lost 0 bases and the J gene lost 6 bases, with 12 bases spanning the gap. Germline CDR1 and CDR2: LGHDT and YNNKEL (reference sequence). Here the CDR3 reads CASSQDGGAGQPQHF. The DNA for the CDR3 is TGTGCCAGCAGCCAAGATGGAGGGGCCGGTCAGCCCCAGCATTTT.

This clone was counted once. The chain links TRBV28 to TRBJ1-2; TRBD1 matches 7 bases. With 2 bases clipped from V and 7 bases from J, the junction kept 10 bases outside the gene matches. Germline CDR1 is MDHEN and CDR2 is SYDVKM. The CDR3 extends over 15 amino acids. CDR3 loop: CASSLNAGGKGGYTF. As DNA, the CDR3 is TGTGCCAGCAGTTTAAACGCAGGGGGGAAGGGTGGCTACACCTTC.

CDR3: CASSSQGQGIETQYF. CDR3 nucleotide sequence: TGCGCCAGCAGCTCTCAAGGGCAGGGAATTGAGACCCAGTACTTC. This sequence joins TRBV5-1 and TRBJ2-5; a weak D match, TRBD1 (5 bases). Between the trimmed V and J ends, which lost 3 bases and 5 bases, there was a span of 17 bases. The CDR3 runs 15 residues. Germline CDR1 SGHRS, CDR2 YFSETQ.

The chain couples TRBV27 to TRBJ1-1, with D maybe TRBD1 (6 bases). V gave up 5 bases and J gave up 4 bases, with 17 bases separating them. The CDR3 extends over 15 amino acids. Germline V CDR1 and CDR2: MNHEY, SMNVEV (reference sequence). CDR3 in amino acids: CASSLQLQGITEAFF. The CDR3, as DNA: TGTGCCAGCAGTCTCCAACTACAGGGAATCACTGAAGCTTTCTTT.

The chain joins TRBV11-2 to TRBJ2-1; D gene uncertain. CDR1 and CDR2 (germline): SGHAT, FQNNGV. This CDR3 comprises 12 residues. Trimming removed 0 bases from V and 7 bases from J, with 4 bases in between. CDR3 sequence (DNA): TGTGCCAGCAGCTTAGATATAAATGAGCAGTTCTTC. This codes for CASSLDINEQFF.

V gene TRBV12-3 or TRBV12-4 combines with J gene TRBJ1-2; D unclear. The V end was cut by 8 bases, the J end by 7 bases, with 11 bases between. This CDR3 is built from 11 residues. CDR3 nucleotide sequence: TGTGCCAGCCTAGCTAGAGGTGGCTACACCTTC. Its translation: CASLARGGYTF.

The chain has TRBV5-1 and TRBJ2-5; a possible D gene is TRBD1 (5 bases). V was shortened by 1 base and J by 5 bases, with 15 bases between the two germline ends. This CDR3 has 15 residues. Germline V lookup: CDR1 SGHRS, CDR2 YFSETQ. The CDR3 spells CASSLIGVTMETQYF. DNA for the CDR3: TGCGCCAGCAGCTTGATAGGGGTGACAATGGAGACCCAGTACTTC.

The chain carries TRBV3-1 (or the pseudogene TRBV3-2) and TRBJ1-4; tentatively, D is TRBD1 (5 bases). V was clipped by 4 bases and J by 7 bases, with 13 bases between them. CDR1 is LGHDT, CDR2 YNNKEL, per germline (reference sequence). The CDR3 runs 14 residues. The CDR3 here is CASSPRGRLEKLFF. In DNA, the CDR3 is TGTGCCAGCAGCCCTCGGGGGAGGCTTGAAAAACTGTTTTTT.

V is TRBV19 and J is TRBJ1-5, with D perhaps TRBD1 (6 bases). Germline V gene sequence: CDR1 LNHDA, CDR2 SQIVND (reference sequence). V shed 2 bases and J shed 2 bases, with 13 bases lying between them. CDR3 length: 16 residues. This chain's CDR3 is CASSINAAGGNQPQHF. In nucleotides, the CDR3 is TGTGCCAGTAGTATAAACGCCGCAGGGGGCAATCAGCCCCAGCATTTT.

There are a few counts of this clone. The genes are TRBV19 and TRBJ1-5; TRBD1 matches at 8 bases. CDR3 length equals 14 residues. CDR1 and CDR2 from the germline V gene are LNHDA and SQIVND (reference sequence). The J segment lost 2 bases and the V segment lost 7 bases, leaving 4 bases of the junction unmatched. The CDR3 region is CASKGGQGNQPQHF. DNA of the CDR3: TGTGCCAGTAAGGGGGGACAGGGCAATCAGCCCCAGCATTTT.

This chain connects TRBV5-5 to TRBJ1-5; 10 bases map to TRBD1. The germline CDR1 and CDR2 sequences are SGHKS and YYEKEE (reference sequence). This CDR3 contains 16 residues. J lost 2 bases, V lost 4 bases, and 6 bases had no gene match. The CDR3 reads CASSPRQGAGNQPQHF. As DNA, the CDR3 is TGTGCCAGCAGCCCCCGACAGGGGGCTGGCAATCAGCCCCAGCATTTT.

The chain joins TRBV6-5 to TRBJ1-1, with TRBD1 identical over 10 bases. This CDR3 contains 13 residues. CDR1 MNHEY and CDR2 SVGAGI come from the germline V gene. Trimming removed 8 bases from V and 1 base from J; junction bases left unmatched: 1. This CDR3 is CASGQGGNTEAFF. The CDR3 DNA follows: TGTGCCAGCGGACAGGGGGGGAACACTGAAGCTTTCTTT.

The chain has TRBV3-1 (or the pseudogene TRBV3-2) and TRBJ1-5, with unresolved D. CDR1 and CDR2 (germline): LGHDT, YNNKEL (reference sequence). V was shortened by 4 bases and J by 4 bases, with 8 bases between the two germline ends. The CDR3 spans 13 residues. The CDR3 DNA reads as TGTGCCAGCAGCCTCACGGGGAATCAGCCCCAGCATTTT. The encoded protein is CASSLTGNQPQHF.

J is TRBJ1-2 and V is TRBV3-1 (or the pseudogene TRBV3-2); TRBD1 matches at 7 bases. The J segment lost 8 bases and the V segment lost 11 bases, leaving 23 bases of the junction unmatched. This CDR3 is 16 amino acids long. Germline V gene lookup returns CDR1 LGHDT and CDR2 YNNKEL (reference sequence). The CDR3 bases are TGTGCCGGACAAGTACAAACGACAGGGTTGTTCGGCGGCTACACCTTC. Its translation: CAGQVQTTGLFGGYTF.

The V and J genes are TRBV30 and TRBJ1-4; D might be TRBD1 (5 bases). Germline V gene lookup returns CDR1 GTSNPN and CDR2 SVGIG (reference sequence). V shed 0 bases and J shed 6 bases, with 26 bases lying between them. The CDR3 consists of 19 residues. CDR3 sequence reads: CAWSVGVVGRGVRHEKLFF. Written as DNA, the CDR3 is TGTGCCTGGAGTGTAGGCGTTGTCGGCCGGGGGGTACGGCATGAAAAACTGTTTTTT.

The V and J genes are TRBV6-6 and TRBJ2-5; 10 bases fit TRBD1. J was trimmed by 3 bases and V by 6 bases; bases with no gene match: 7. Germline V gene data show CDR1 as MNHNY and CDR2 as SVGAGI (reference sequence). This CDR3 has 15 amino acids. CDR3 DNA: TGTGCCAGCAGCCGGACAGGGGGTTCCAAAGAGACCCAGTACTTC. Protein sequence: CASSRTGGSKETQYF.

As concerns this clone: The junction does not match germline at one end; this may be a read error. The chain is built from TRBV25-1 and TRBJ2-1; D not resolved. Germline-derived CDR1 and CDR2 are MGHDK and SYGVNS. The CDR3 sequence is 13 residues long. This CDR3 reads CAGSEQNNNEQFF. CDR3 nucleotides: TGTGCCGGCAGTGAGCAGAATAACAATGAGCAGTTCTTC.

This chain uses TRBV19 with TRBJ1-1; no reliable D call. V gave up 7 bases and J gave up 6 bases, with 6 bases separating them. The CDR3 runs to 10 residues. Germline assignment: CDR1 LNHDA and CDR2 SQIVND (reference sequence). The CDR3 region has the DNA TGTGCCAGTATGGAGTCTGAAGCTTTCTTT. The encoded protein is CASMESEAFF.